This T cell receptor beta chain comes out of a study of cytomegalovirus exposure and HLA in healthy donors. Findings and caveats of the study: Most TCR sequences were seen very rarely across donors, but some public TCRs occurred in many. Later genetic work tied a missense DCLRE1C variant to beta-chain V and J trimming. When presence/absence was analysed, sequencing depth was taken to be roughly uniform across donors. Previously analyzed data showed that most TCR beta V segments were productive at a frequency of about 87% or about 30%.

CDR1 is SGHTA and CDR2 is FQGTGA in the germline V gene. The CDR3 length is 16 residues. Trimming took 5 bases from V and 1 from J, leaving 16 bases between them. Researchers ran the PCR with 60 Vbeta and 13 Jbeta primers. The protocol was immunoSEQ multiplex PCR, while the TCRdb copy is restricted to in-frame clones and leaves out a portion. The data contain under 300,000 clones, 80% to 95% of them singletons. Comments on this clone: What it recognizes is unknown.

This TCR came from a girl aged 2-10 years in good health and CMV-seronegative. The chain combines TRBV7-3 with TRBJ2-3, with D tentatively TRBD2 (7 bases). Sequenced input: PBMCs. CDR3 amino acids: CASSPTGGGGTDTQYF. DNA of the CDR3: TGTGCCAGCAGCCCAACGGGGGGCGGGGGCACAGATACGCAGTATTTT.